This T cell receptor (beta chain) is from a study of T-cell reconstitution after alpha-beta-depleted transplantation in children. V shed 0 bases and J shed 6 bases, with 15 bases lying between them. Germline loops: CDR1 SGHRS, CDR2 YFSETQ. The CDR3 is 15 amino acids. TCRbeta library preparation incorporated unique molecular identifiers. One entry per CDR3 protein results from TCRdb running MiXCR on the PCR reads. In the table there are about 360,000 distinct CDR3 sequences, about an eighth of which are singletons. This clonotype has ten or more counts. The chain joins TRBV5-1 to TRBJ1-1; D is perhaps TRBD1 (6 bases). The source material was PBMCs, sampled from the stem cell graft. The TCR was taken from a human donor who donated a stem cell graft to a child with Fanconi anemia. In DNA, the CDR3 is TGCGCCAGCAGCTTGGGAGCGGCAGGGGAAGCTGAAGCTTTCTTT. It codes for CASSLGAAGEAEAFF.